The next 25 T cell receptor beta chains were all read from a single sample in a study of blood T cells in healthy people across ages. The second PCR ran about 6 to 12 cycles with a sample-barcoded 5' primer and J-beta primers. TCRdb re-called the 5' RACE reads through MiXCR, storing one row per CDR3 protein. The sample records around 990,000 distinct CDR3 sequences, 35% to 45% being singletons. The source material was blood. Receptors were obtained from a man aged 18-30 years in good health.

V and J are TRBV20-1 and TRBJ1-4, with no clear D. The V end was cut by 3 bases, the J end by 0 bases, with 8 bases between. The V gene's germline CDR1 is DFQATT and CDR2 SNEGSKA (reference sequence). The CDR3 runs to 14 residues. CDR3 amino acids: CSASLGTTNEKLFF. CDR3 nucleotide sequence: TGCAGTGCTAGTTTGGGAACAACTAATGAAAAACTGTTTTTT.

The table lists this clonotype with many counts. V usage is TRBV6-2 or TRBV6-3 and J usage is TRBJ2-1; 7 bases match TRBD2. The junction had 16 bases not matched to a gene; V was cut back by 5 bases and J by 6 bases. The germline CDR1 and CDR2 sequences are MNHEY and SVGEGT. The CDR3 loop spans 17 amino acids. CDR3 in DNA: TGTGCCAGCAGTAGTGCGGGGACTATGTCTGGGCTCAATGAGCAGTTCTTC. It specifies CASSSAGTMSGLNEQFF.

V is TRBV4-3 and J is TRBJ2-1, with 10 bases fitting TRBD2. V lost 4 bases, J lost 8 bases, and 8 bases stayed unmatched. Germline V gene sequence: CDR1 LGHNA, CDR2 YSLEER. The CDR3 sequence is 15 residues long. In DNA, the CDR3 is TGCGCCAGCAGCCGCACTAGCGGGGAAATCGATGAGCAGTTCTTC. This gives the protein CASSRTSGEIDEQFF.

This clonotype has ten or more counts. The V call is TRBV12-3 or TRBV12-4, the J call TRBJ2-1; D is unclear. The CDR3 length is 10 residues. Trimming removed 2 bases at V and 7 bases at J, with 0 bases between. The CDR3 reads CASSLNEQFF. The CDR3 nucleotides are TGTGCCAGCAGTTTAAATGAGCAGTTCTTC.

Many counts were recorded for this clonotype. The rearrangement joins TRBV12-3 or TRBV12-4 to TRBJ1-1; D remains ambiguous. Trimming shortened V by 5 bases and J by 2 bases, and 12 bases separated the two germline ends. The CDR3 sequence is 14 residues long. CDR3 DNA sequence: TGTGCCAGCAGTCTCTCAGGCGCTAACACTGAAGCTTTCTTT. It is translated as CASSLSGANTEAFF.

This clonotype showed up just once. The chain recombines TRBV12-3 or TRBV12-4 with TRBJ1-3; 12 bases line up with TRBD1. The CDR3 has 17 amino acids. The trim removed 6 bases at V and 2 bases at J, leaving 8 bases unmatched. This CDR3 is CASSPRGDRGPGNTIYF. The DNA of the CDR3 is TGTGCCAGCAGCCCCCGTGGGGACAGGGGGCCTGGAAACACCATATATTTT.

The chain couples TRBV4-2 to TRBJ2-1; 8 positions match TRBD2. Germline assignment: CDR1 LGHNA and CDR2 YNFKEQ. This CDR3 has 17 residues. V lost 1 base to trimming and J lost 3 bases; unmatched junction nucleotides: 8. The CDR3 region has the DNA TGTGCCAGCAGCCAAGCCCCCGGGGGGGCTAACTACAATGAGCAGTTCTTC. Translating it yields CASSQAPGGANYNEQFF.

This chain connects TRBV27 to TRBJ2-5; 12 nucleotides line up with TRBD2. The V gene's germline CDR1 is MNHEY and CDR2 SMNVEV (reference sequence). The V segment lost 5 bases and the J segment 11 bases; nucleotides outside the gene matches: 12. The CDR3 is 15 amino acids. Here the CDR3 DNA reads TGTGCCAGCAGTGTAACTAGCGGGGGGTTCAATGAGCAGTACTTC. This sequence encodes CASSVTSGGFNEQYF.

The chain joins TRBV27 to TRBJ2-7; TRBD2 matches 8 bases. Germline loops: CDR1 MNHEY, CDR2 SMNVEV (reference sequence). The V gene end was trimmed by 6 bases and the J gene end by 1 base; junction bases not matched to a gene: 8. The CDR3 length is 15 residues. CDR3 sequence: CASSRSGGRSYEQYF. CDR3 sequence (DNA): TGTGCCAGCAGCCGCAGCGGGGGTCGATCCTACGAGCAGTACTTC.

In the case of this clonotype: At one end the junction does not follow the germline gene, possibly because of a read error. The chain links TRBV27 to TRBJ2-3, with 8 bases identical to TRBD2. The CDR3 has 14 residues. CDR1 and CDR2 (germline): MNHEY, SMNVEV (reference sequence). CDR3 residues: CASSFSGDTETQYF. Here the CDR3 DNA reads TGTGCCAGCAGTTTTAGCGGGGACACAGAGACGCAGTATTTT.

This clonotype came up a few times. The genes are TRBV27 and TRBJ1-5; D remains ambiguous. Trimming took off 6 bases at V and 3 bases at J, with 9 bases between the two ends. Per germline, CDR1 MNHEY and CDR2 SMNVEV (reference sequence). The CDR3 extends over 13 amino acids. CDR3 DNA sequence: TGTGCCAGCAGACGCAGCCCCAATCAGCCCCAGCATTTT. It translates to CASRRSPNQPQHF.

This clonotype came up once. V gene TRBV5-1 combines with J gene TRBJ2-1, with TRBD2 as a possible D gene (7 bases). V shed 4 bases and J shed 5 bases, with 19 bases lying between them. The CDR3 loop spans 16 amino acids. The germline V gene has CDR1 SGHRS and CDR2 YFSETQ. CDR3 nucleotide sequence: TGCGCCAGCAGCCCCCGGGTGGGGGGGGCCGACAATGAGCAGTTCTTC. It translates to CASSPRVGGADNEQFF.

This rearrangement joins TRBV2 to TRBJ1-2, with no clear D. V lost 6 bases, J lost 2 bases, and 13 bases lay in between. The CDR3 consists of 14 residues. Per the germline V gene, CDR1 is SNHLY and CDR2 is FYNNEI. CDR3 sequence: CASRLDGSNYGYTF. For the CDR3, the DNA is TGTGCCAGCAGATTGGACGGGTCAAACTATGGCTACACCTTC.

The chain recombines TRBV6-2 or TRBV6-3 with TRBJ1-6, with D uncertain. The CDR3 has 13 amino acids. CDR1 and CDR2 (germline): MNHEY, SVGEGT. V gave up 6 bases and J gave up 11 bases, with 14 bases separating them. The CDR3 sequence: CASRSPGNAPLHF. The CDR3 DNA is TGTGCCAGCAGGTCGCCAGGAAATGCACCCCTCCACTTT.

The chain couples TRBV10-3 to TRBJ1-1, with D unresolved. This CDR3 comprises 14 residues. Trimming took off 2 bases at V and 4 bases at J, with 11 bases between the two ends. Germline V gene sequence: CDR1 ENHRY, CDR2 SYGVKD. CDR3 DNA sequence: TGTGCCATCAGTGAGAACCCGGGGAGCACTGAAGCTTTCTTT. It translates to CAISENPGSTEAFF.

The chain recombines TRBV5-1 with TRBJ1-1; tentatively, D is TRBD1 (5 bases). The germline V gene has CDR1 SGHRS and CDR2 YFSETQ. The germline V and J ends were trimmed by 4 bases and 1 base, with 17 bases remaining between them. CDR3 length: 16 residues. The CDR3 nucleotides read TGCGCCAGCAGCCACACCGCCGACAGAACGAACACTGAAGCTTTCTTT. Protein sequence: CASSHTADRTNTEAFF.

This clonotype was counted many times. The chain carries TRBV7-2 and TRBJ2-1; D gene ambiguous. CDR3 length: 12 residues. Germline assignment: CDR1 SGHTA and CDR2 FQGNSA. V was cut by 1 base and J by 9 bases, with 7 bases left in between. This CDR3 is CASSLDFGEQFF. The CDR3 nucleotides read TGTGCCAGCAGCTTAGATTTCGGTGAGCAGTTCTTC.

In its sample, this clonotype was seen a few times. In nucleotides, the CDR3 is TGCGCCAGCAGCTTGGCCTCAAACAATGAGCAGTTCTTC. This gives the protein CASSLASNNEQFF. The rearrangement joins TRBV5-1 to TRBJ2-1; D gene uncertain. CDR1 is SGHRS, CDR2 YFSETQ, per germline. The germline V and J ends were trimmed by 0 bases and 5 bases, with 6 bases remaining between them. The CDR3 spans 13 residues.

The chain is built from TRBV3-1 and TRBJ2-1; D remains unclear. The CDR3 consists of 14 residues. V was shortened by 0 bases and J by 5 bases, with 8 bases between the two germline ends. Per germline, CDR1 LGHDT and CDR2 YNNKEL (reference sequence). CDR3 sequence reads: CASSQENSDNEQFF. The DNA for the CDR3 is TGTGCCAGCAGCCAAGAGAACAGCGACAATGAGCAGTTCTTC.

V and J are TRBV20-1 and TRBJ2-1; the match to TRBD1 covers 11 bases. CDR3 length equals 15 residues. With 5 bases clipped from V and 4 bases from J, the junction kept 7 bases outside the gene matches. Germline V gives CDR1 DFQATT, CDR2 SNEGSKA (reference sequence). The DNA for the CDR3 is TGCAGTGCTCCCCGGGACAGGGGGTTTTACAATGAGCAGTTCTTC. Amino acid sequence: CSAPRDRGFYNEQFF.

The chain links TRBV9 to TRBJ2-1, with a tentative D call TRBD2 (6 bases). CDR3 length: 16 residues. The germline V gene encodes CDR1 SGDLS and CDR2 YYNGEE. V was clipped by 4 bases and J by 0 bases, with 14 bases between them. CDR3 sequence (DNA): TGTGCCAGCAGCCACAGTGGCGGGACCTCCTACAATGAGCAGTTCTTC. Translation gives CASSHSGGTSYNEQFF.

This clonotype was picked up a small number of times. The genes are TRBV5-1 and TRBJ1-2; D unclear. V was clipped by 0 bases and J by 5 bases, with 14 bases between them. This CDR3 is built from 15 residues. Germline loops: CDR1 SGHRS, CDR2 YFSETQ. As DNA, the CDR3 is TGCGCCAGCAGCTTGGCCGACGGGAGAGAGTATGGCTACACCTTC. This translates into CASSLADGREYGYTF. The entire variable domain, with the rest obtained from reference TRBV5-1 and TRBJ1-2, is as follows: KAGVTQTPRYLIKTRGQQVTLSCSPISGHRSVSWYQQTPGQGLQFLFEYFSETQRNKGNFPGRFSGRQFSNSRSEMNVSTLELGDSALYLCASSLADGREYGYTFGSGTRLTVV.

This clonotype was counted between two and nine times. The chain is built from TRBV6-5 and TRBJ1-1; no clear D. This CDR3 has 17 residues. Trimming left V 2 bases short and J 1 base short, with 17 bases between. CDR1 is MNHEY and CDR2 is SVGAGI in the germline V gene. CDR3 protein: CASSYTYHLAGNTEAFF. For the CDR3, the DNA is TGTGCCAGCAGTTACACTTATCACCTGGCGGGGAACACTGAAGCTTTCTTT.

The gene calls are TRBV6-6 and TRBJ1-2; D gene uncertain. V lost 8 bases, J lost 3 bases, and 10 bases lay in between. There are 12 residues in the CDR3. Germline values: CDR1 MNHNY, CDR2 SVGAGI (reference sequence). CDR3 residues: CASGPPDYGYTF. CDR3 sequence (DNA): TGTGCCAGCGGCCCCCCTGACTATGGCTACACCTTC.

CDR3 protein: CASTGSSYNGQYF. The CDR3 DNA is TGTGCCAGCACGGGGAGCTCCTACAATGGGCAGTACTTC. This rearrangement joins TRBV6-1 to TRBJ2-1, with D perhaps matching TRBD2 (5 bases). The DNA end lines up better with TRBJ2-7; the J call may be wrong. This CDR3 region has 13 residues. Germline V CDR1 and CDR2: MNHNS, SASEGT.